This TCR beta chain was sequenced during a study of post-analysis software for immune sequencing data (dated by TCRdb to about 2015). With respect to the entire study: Relapsing-remitting, secondary progressive and progressive-relapsing multiple sclerosis were recorded as disease courses, and subtype annotation was lacking for some patients. Patient repertoires were compared against about a dozen previously published healthy control repertoires from donors aged roughly 6 to 28 years. A subset of samples was prepared in parallel using single-end sample barcoding, then pooled and co-amplified after Illumina adapter ligation. What the research found in general, with its limitations: Direct clustering with F measure showed strong co-clustering of samples prepared in the same batch, prompting a batch-effect correction. The multiple sclerosis patient group was slightly younger than the control group. Significantly lower normalized Chao1 diversity was found in multiple sclerosis patients than in controls, suggesting substantial peripheral T-cell clonal expansion.

Library prep was done by PCR. The sequencing machine was an Illumina HiSeq 2500. To reduce PCR and sequencing biases, unique molecular identifiers were built into the TCR beta cDNA libraries. Per 1 to 10 million input T cells, roughly 500,000 cDNA molecules were obtained, such that each molecule approximated one T cell. The patient libraries were prepared and sequenced using the same protocol as the earlier healthy control dataset. Within a given batch, samples were prepared together, multiplexed and sequenced on the same HiSeq lane. The published analysis was carried out like this. Raw barcoded reads were processed with MIGEC, and single-read molecular identifier groups were discarded before consensus assembly and CDR3 extraction. Clonotype tables were post-analysed with VDJtools, and diversity was normalized by down-sampling all datasets to the smallest sample size. In repertoire overlap clustering, CDR3 amino acid sequences, but not nucleotide sequences, were matched to correct batch-related cross-sample contamination. TCRdb passed the public sequencing reads through fastp at Q25 and MiXCR, retaining productive beta sequences. Each entry is one CDR3 protein sequence, shown with its most common DNA and genes. These V and J calls originate from TCRdb's pipeline instead of the authors' own analysis. For this sample the table gives some 260,000 distinct CDR3 sequences, of which approximately 34% were detected only once. Under 5% of the sample comes from the top ten.

This clonotype was found many times. Its binding antigen is unknown. Base qualities were left out, and no much larger clone turns up one base away. TCR beta repertoires were profiled from peripheral blood of about a dozen young patients with multiple sclerosis to demonstrate the VDJtools post-analysis software. The multiple sclerosis patients were children and adolescents between roughly 6 and 17 years of age. The specimen was blood. The receptor comes from a girl between 10 and 17 years old with multiple sclerosis.

The nucleotides read TGTGCCAGCAGTCGGACAGGGGGCGAGGGGACTGAAGCTTTCTTT. It translates as CASSRTGGEGTEAFF. The rearranged segments are TRBV12-3 or TRBV12-4 and TRBJ1-1; 11 central nucleotides agree with TRBD1. The CDR3 covers 15 residues, taking in both the cysteine and the phenylalanine. Only the CDR3 DNA stays, 45 bases, in frame from base 1. The junction shows trimming of 5 bases on V and 5 bases on J, and the gene matches do not reach 7 bases of it.